This T cell receptor (beta chain) was sequenced during a study of spatial heterogeneity in lung cancer. Time point described: sample taken at primary tumor resection. Points from the study as a whole: Intratumoral expanded alpha and beta TCR counts were found to track tumor mutation counts.

One entry per CDR3 protein results from TCRdb running MiXCR on the 5' RACE reads. The repertoire holds 1,500 or so distinct CDR3 sequences, with under 5.5% as singletons. The sample holds many counts of this clonotype. The antigen remains undetermined. V was shortened by 1 base and J by 3 bases, with 9 bases between the two germline ends. Looked up from germline, CDR1 is MNHEY and CDR2 is SVGAGI. This CDR3 comprises 14 residues. This rearrangement joins TRBV6-5 to TRBJ1-1; TRBD1 is a possible D gene (5 bases). Material: lung tumor tissue, obtained at surgery. The source is a male donor with early-stage non-small cell lung cancer. CDR3 in amino acids: CASSYWRGDTEAFF. In nucleotides, the CDR3 is TGTGCCAGCAGTTACTGGAGGGGCGACACTGAAGCTTTCTTT.